This record looks at one T cell receptor beta chain sequence and its context. The data belong to a study of blood T cell repertoires in COVID-19. Cohorts were assigned according to the clinical history that participants reported. Trimming left V 2 bases short and J 5 bases short, with 10 bases between. Germline V gene lookup returns CDR1 MNHEY and CDR2 SVGEGT. The CDR3 runs 14 residues. Here immunoSEQ multiplex PCR was the method, and the copy in TCRdb shows in-frame clones only, minus some. The top ten hold more than 3% of the sample, which has 250,000 or so clones, approximately 88% seen once. Material for sequencing was PBMCs or T cells enriched from blood (not recorded which). The clonotype was recovered from a woman younger than 45 who had been exposed to COVID-19. This rearrangement joins TRBV6-2 or TRBV6-3 to TRBJ1-5, with D maybe TRBD1 (5 bases). The CDR3 nucleotides are TGTGCCAGCAGTTACGGGGAAGGGGATCAGCCCCAGCATTTT. Residues: CASSYGEGDQPQHF.